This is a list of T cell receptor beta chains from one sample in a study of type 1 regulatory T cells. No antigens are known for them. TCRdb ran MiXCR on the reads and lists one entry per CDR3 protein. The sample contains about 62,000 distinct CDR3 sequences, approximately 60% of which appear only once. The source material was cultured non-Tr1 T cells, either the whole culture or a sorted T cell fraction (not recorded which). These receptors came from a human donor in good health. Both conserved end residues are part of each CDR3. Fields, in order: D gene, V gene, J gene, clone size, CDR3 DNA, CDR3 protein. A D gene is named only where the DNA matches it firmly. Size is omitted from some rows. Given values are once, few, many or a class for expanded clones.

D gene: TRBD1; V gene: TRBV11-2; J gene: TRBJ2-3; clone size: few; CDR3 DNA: TGTGCCAGCAGCCGCCCCGGGACAGTCATGACAGATACGCAGTATTTT; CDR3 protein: CASSRPGTVMTDTQYF
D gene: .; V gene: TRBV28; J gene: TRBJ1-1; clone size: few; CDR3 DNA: TGTGCCAGCGGGAGTCGAATGAACACTGAAGCTTTCTTT; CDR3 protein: CASGSRMNTEAFF
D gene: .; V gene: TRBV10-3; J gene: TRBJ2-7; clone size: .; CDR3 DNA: TGTGCCACCGAAGGGTCTGAGAACTACGAGCAGTACTTC; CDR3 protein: CATEGSENYEQYF
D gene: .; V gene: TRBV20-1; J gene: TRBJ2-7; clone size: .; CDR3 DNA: TGCAGTGCTGATCATCCGGGGGAAGGATTGGACGAGCAGTACTTC; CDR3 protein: CSADHPGEGLDEQYF
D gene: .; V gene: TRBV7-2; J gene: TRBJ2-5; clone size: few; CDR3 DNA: TGTGCCAGCAGCTTAGAAATGTATGGGGTGTACCAAGAGACCCAGTACTTC; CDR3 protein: CASSLEMYGVYQETQYF
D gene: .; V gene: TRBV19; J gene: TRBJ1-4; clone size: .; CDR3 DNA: TGTGCCAGTAGTGGAGTATGGGCGACTAATGAAAAACTGTTTTTT; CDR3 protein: CASSGVWATNEKLFF
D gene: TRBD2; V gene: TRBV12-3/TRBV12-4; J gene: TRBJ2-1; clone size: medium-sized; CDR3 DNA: TGTGCCAGCAGACAGGGACTAGCGGCAAACAATGAGCAGTTCTTC; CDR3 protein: CASRQGLAANNEQFF
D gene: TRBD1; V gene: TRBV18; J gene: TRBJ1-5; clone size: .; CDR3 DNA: TGTGCCAGCTCACCGGGACAGCATAGCAATCAGCCCCAGCATTTT; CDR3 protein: CASSPGQHSNQPQHF
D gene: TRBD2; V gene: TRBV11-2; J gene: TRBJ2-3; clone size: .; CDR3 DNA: TGTGCCAGCAGCTTAGATGGTTGGGGACTAGCGGGAGCTGATACGCAGTATTTT; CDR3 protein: CASSLDGWGLAGADTQYF
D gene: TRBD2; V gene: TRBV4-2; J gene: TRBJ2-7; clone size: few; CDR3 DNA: TGTGCCAGCAGCCGAGTAGCGGGAGGGTCCAACGAGCAGTACTTC; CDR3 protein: CASSRVAGGSNEQYF
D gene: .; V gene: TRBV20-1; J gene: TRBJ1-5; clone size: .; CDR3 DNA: TGCAGTGCCGGGAGGGTAAGCAATCAGCCCCAGCATTTT; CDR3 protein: CSAGRVSNQPQHF
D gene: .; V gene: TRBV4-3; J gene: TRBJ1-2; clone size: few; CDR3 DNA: TGCGCCAGCAGCCGAAACAGGTCTCCTAACTATGGCTACACCTTC; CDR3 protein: CASSRNRSPNYGYTF
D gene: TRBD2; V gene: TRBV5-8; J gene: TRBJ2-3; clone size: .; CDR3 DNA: TGTGCCAGCAGCAGCGGGAGTACGTCCACAGATACGCAGTATTTT; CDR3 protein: CASSSGSTSTDTQYF
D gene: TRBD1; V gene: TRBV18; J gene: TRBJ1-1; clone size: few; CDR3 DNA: TGTGCCAGCTCACCACTGACAGGGGTGAACACTGAAGCTTTCTTT; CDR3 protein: CASSPLTGVNTEAFF
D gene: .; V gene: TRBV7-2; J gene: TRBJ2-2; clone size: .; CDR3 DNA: TGTGCCAGCAGCTTAGCGTCCGGGAGTGGGGCCGGGGAGCTGTTTTTT; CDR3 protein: CASSLASGSGAGELFF
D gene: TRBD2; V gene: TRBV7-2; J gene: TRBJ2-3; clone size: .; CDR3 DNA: TGTGCCAGCAGCTTGGGACTAAACACAGATACGCAGTATTTT; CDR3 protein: CASSLGLNTDTQYF
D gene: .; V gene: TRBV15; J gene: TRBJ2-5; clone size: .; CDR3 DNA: TGTGCCACCAGCAGGGCCGCAGAGCGTCGAGAGACCCAGTACTTC; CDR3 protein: CATSRAAERRETQYF
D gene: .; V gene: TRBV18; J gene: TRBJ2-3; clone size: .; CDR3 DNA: TGTGCCAGCTCACGACTAGGAACAGATACGCAGTATTTT; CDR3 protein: CASSRLGTDTQYF
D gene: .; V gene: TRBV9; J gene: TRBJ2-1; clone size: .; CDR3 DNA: TGTGCCAGCACACGGGCTAGCTCCTACAATGAGCAGTTCTTC; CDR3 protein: CASTRASSYNEQFF
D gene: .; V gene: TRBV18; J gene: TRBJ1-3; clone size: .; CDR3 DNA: TGTGCCAGCTCACCCACAGATGGAAACACCATATATTTT; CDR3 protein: CASSPTDGNTIYF
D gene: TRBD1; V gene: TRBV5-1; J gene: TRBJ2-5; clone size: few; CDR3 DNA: TGCGCCAGCAGCGGGGAGACAGGGTACCAAGAGACCCAGTACTTC; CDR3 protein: CASSGETGYQETQYF
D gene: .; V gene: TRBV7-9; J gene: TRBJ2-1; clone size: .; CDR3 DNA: TGTGCCAGCAGCTCTTTAAAAAGAGGCAGGGCGCAGTTCTTC; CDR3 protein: CASSSLKRGRAQFF
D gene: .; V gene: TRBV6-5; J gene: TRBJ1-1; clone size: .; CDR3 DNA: TGTGCCAGCAGATCTACAGGGCTCAACACTGAAGCTTTCTTT; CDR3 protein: CASRSTGLNTEAFF
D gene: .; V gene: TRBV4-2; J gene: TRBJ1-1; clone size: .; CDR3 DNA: TGTGCCAGCAGCCCCACCCGGCAGGGCACTGAAGCTTTCTTT; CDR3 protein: CASSPTRQGTEAFF
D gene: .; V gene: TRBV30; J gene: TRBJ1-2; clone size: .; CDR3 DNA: TGTGCCTGGAGGGGACTGACAGTAGGTCATGGCTACACCTTC; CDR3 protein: CAWRGLTVGHGYTF
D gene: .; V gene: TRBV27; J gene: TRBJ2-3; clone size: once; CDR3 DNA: TGTGCCAGCACCTCAGTACTCGGCACAGATACGCAGTATTTT; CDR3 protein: CASTSVLGTDTQYF
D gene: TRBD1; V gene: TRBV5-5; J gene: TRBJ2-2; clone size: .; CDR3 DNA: TGTGCCAGCAGCCGGACCGGGACAGGGGTCACCGGGGAGCTGTTTTTT; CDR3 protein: CASSRTGTGVTGELFF
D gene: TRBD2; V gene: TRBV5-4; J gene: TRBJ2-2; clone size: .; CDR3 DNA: TGTGCCAGCAGCCCAATAGCGGGGGGAGGCACCGGGGAGCTGTTTTTT; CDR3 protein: CASSPIAGGGTGELFF
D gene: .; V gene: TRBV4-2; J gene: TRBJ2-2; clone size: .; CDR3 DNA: TGTGCCAGCAGCCAAGTGTCGGCCACCGGGGAGCTGTTTTTT; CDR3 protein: CASSQVSATGELFF
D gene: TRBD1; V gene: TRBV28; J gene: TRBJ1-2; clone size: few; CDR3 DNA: TGTGCCAGCGGACACAGGGGGCAGGAAGGCTACACCTTC; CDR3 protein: CASGHRGQEGYTF
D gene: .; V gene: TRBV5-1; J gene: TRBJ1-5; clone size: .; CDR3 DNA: TGCGCCAGCAGCGACGAGACAGATACGCAGCATTTT; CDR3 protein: CASSDETDTQHF
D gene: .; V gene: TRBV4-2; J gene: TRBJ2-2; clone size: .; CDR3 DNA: TGTGCCAGCAGCCAAGATTATCGGGGCCGGGAGCTGTTTTTT; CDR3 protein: CASSQDYRGRELFF
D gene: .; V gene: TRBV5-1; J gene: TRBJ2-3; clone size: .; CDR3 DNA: TGCGCCAGCAGCTTTGGGCAGGGAGAGGCAGATACGCAGTATTTT; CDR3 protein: CASSFGQGEADTQYF
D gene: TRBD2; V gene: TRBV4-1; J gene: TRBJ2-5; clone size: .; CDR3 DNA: TGCGCCAGCAGCACGTGGGCGGCTAGCGGGAGGGATGATCGAGAGACCCAGTACTTC; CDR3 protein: CASSTWAASGRDDRETQYF
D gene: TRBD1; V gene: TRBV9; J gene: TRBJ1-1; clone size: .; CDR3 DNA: TGTGCCAGCAGCGTAGAGGCCAACAGGGGGACTGAAGCTTTCTTT; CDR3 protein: CASSVEANRGTEAFF
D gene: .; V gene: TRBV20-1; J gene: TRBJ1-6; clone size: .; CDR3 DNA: TGCAGTGTGTCGGGTGTCTCAGGCTCCTATAATTCACCCCTCCACTTT; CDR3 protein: CSVSGVSGSYNSPLHF
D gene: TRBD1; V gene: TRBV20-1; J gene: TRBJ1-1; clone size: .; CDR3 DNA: TGCAGTGTGGGGACAGTTAACATGAACACTGAAGCTTTCTTT; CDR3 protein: CSVGTVNMNTEAFF
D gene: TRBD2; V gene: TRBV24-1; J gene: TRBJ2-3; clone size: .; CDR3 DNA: TGTGCCACCAGTGATTCCTTCTATAGCGGGGGAGATACGCAGTATTTT; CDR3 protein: CATSDSFYSGGDTQYF
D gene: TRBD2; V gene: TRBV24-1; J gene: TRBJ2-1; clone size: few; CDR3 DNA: TGTGCCACCAGTGATGCGGGACTAGCGGACAATGAGCAGTTCTTC; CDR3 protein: CATSDAGLADNEQFF
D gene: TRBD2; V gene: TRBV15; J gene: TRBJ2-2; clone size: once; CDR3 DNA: TGTGCCACCAGCACTGGCGGGAGTACCACCGGGGAGCTGTTTTTT; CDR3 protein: CATSTGGSTTGELFF
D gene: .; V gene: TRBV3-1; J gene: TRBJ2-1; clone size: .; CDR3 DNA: TGTGCCAGCAGCCAAGCCGGGAAGGGTGAGCAGTTCTTC; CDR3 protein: CASSQAGKGEQFF